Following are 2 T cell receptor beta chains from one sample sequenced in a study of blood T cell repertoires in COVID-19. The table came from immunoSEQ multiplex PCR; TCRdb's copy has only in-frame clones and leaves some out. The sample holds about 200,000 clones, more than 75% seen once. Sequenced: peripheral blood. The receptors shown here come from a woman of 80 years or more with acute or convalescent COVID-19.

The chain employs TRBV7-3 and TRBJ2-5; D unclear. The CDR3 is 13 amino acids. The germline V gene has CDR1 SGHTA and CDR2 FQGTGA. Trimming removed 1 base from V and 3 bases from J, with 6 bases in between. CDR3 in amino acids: CASSLSVKETQYF. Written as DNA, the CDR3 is TGTGCCAGCAGCTTAAGCGTCAAAGAGACCCAGTACTTC.

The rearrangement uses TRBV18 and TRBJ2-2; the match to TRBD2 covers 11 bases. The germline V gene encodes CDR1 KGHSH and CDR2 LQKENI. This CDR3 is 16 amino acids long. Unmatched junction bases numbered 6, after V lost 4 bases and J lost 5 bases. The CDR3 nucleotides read TGTGCCAGCTCACTGATACTAGCGGGAGAAACCGGGGAGCTGTTTTTT. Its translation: CASSLILAGETGELFF.